The 17 T cell receptor beta chains below come from one sample, sequenced in a study of T cell repertoires in cytomegalovirus infection. MiXCR was run by TCRdb on the reads, yielding one entry per CDR3 protein. The sample holds 250,000 to 350,000 distinct CDR3 sequences, about a quarter seen once. Sequenced: PBMCs. These receptors were collected from a human donor in good health (CMV status not recorded). Some clones in this sample may be carry-over from other donors' samples.

This clonotype was observed a handful of times. V is TRBV12-3 or TRBV12-4 and J is TRBJ2-1; D gene uncertain. The V end was cut by 4 bases, the J end by 4 bases, with 8 bases between. This CDR3 region has 13 residues. The CDR3 nucleotides are TGTGCCAGCAGTTCATACCCATACAATGAGCAGTTCTTC. It is translated as CASSSYPYNEQFF.

A note on this clonotype: The conserved closing phenylalanine or tryptophan is absent in this CDR3, likely reflecting a read error. V is TRBV2 and J is TRBJ2-1, with TRBD2 matching 8 bases. The CDR3 runs to 15 residues. V shed 2 bases and J 2 bases; nucleotides not matched to a gene: 2. Germline V gene data show CDR1 as SNHLY and CDR2 as FYNNEI. The CDR3 sequence is CASSERGGPYNEQFS. The CDR3 nucleotides read TGTGCCAGCAGTGAACGCGGGGGGCCCTACAATGAGCAGTTCTCC.

This clonotype has only a few counts. The rearrangement joins TRBV12-3 or TRBV12-4 to TRBJ2-3, with 8 positions matching TRBD2. Losses at the gene ends were 5 bases for V and 6 bases for J; bases not matched to a gene: 10. The CDR3 loop spans 15 amino acids. The CDR3 spells CASSVASGWGDTQYF. The CDR3 nucleotides read TGTGCCAGCAGTGTGGCTAGCGGGTGGGGTGATACGCAGTATTTT.

The chain couples TRBV28 to TRBJ1-5; possibly TRBD1 for D (5 bases). Trimming cost V 7 bases and J 9 bases, with 13 bases left between them. Germline V gene lookup returns CDR1 MDHEN and CDR2 SYDVKM. This CDR3 is 12 amino acids long. DNA for the CDR3: TGTGCCAGCATGACAGCATCACGGCCCCAGCATTTT. It codes for CASMTASRPQHF.

This sequence joins TRBV15 and TRBJ2-7; the match to TRBD1 covers 7 bases. The CDR3 contains 15 residues. J was trimmed by 2 bases and V by 0 bases; bases with no gene match: 4. Per the germline V gene, CDR1 is LNHNV and CDR2 is YYDKDF (reference sequence). DNA of the CDR3: TGTGCCACCAGCAGAGAACAGGGGTCCACCTACGAGCAGTACTTC. Residues: CATSREQGSTYEQYF.

This clonotype was counted only a few times. The rearrangement joins TRBV2 to TRBJ2-1, with D hard to call. This CDR3 has 13 residues. V lost 8 bases, J lost 8 bases, and 16 bases lay in between. The V gene's germline CDR1 is SNHLY and CDR2 FYNNEI. The CDR3 sequence: CASLSGSVDEQFF. The CDR3 DNA is TGTGCCAGCTTAAGTGGATCCGTAGATGAGCAGTTCTTC.

V and J are TRBV20-1 and TRBJ2-7, with 11 bases lining up with TRBD2. The CDR3 is made up of 14 amino acids. V trimming: 1 base; J trimming: 7 bases; junction bases outside the gene matches: 6. Germline V gene sequence: CDR1 DFQATT, CDR2 SNEGSKA (reference sequence). CDR3 bases: TGCAGTGCTAGAGTGCCTAGCGGGAGGAGGGAGCAGTACTTC. It codes for CSARVPSGRREQYF.

This clonotype showed up just a few times. This chain joins TRBV5-6 and TRBJ2-7; no firm D call. The germline V and J ends were trimmed by 0 bases and 2 bases, with 9 bases remaining between them. CDR3 length equals 14 residues. The germline V gene encodes CDR1 SGHDT and CDR2 YYEEEE. The CDR3 protein is CASSLALLPYEQYF. The CDR3 region has the DNA TGTGCCAGCAGCTTGGCCTTACTACCCTACGAGCAGTACTTC.

The V call is TRBV2, the J call TRBJ2-7, with D tentatively TRBD1 (5 bases). Germline CDR1 reads SNHLY; CDR2 reads FYNNEI. The CDR3 has 16 residues. The V end was cut by 6 bases, the J end by 7 bases, with 25 bases between. CDR3 nucleotide sequence: TGTGCCAGCAGAACCCTTGGCAGGGTGAACCTTCGTGAGCAGTACTTC. The encoded protein is CASRTLGRVNLREQYF.

V gene TRBV6-2 or TRBV6-3 combines with J gene TRBJ2-7; 11 bases align to TRBD2. Germline V lookup: CDR1 MNHEY, CDR2 SVGEGT. The J segment lost 6 bases and the V segment lost 5 bases, leaving 9 bases of the junction unmatched. The CDR3 contains 15 residues. The CDR3: CASSTLAGGPVEQYF. For the CDR3, the DNA is TGTGCCAGCAGTACTTTAGCGGGAGGGCCGGTCGAGCAGTACTTC.

Ten or more counts support this clonotype. This chain joins TRBV5-4 and TRBJ2-6; D might be TRBD1 (5 bases). The CDR3 runs to 15 residues. Germline CDR1 SGHNT, CDR2 YYREEE (reference sequence). V was shortened by 3 bases and J by 4 bases, with 11 bases between the two germline ends. CDR3 bases: TGTGCCAGCAGCTCACCAGGGTCAGGGGCCAACGTCCTGACTTTC. Translated: CASSSPGSGANVLTF.

In the case of this clonotype: The CDR3 ends on some other residue instead of the conserved phenylalanine or tryptophan, so this is likely a read error. No DNA is shown, since the ends of the CDR3 on it are uncertain; the CDR3 is the one TCRdb lists. J is TRBJ1-2 and V is TRBV6-5. The germline gives CDR1 MNHEY, CDR2 SVGAGI. The CDR3 comprises 13 residues, both ends counted. CDR3 amino acids: CASSYAGLRGYTL.

This clonotype came up a few times. V is TRBV24-1 and J is TRBJ2-1; 9 bases fit TRBD1. Trimming cost V 4 bases and J 0 bases; bases outside gene matches: 6. The germline gives CDR1 KGHDR, CDR2 SFDVKD. The CDR3 is 17 residues long. Here the CDR3 reads CATSDKAGQGSYNEQFF. Here the CDR3 DNA reads TGTGCCACCAGTGACAAGGCGGGACAGGGCTCCTACAATGAGCAGTTCTTC.

The V call is TRBV7-8, the J call TRBJ1-5, with D possibly matching TRBD1 (5 bases). V was cut by 8 bases and J by 0 bases, with 20 bases left in between. Germline CDR1 reads SGHVS; CDR2 reads FQNEAQ. The CDR3 contains 17 residues. The CDR3 DNA reads as TGTGCCAGCCCAAAGGGGTTCTCCGAAAATAGCAATCAGCCCCAGCATTTT. Translated, it gives CASPKGFSENSNQPQHF.

This clonotype came up many times. This chain links TRBV7-8 with TRBJ2-3; D may be TRBD1 or TRBD2 (5 bases each). V was trimmed by 1 base and J by 6 bases, leaving 11 bases between them. There are 14 residues in the CDR3. Germline CDR1 SGHVS, CDR2 FQNEAQ. CDR3 in DNA: TGTGCCAGCAGCTTAGAGAGCCGGGGCGATACGCAGTATTTT. Translating gives CASSLESRGDTQYF.

This clonotype was observed a handful of times. This chain joins TRBV25-1 and TRBJ2-5, with a possible D match to TRBD2 (7 bases). This CDR3 is built from 14 residues. V was cut by 2 bases and J by 7 bases, with 14 bases left in between. Germline CDR1 reads MGHDK; CDR2 reads SYGVNS. The CDR3 reads CASSEGGAPGTQYF. CDR3 DNA: TGTGCCAGCAGTGAAGGGGGGGCGCCGGGGACCCAGTACTTC. Drawing the rest from reference TRBV25-1 and TRBJ2-5, the complete variable domain is EADIYQTPRYLVIGTGKKITLECSQTMGHDKMYWYQQDPGMELHLIHYSYGVNSTEKGDLSSESTVSRIRTEHFPLTLESARPSHTSQYLCASSEGGAPGTQYFGPGTRLLVL.

This chain connects TRBV28 to TRBJ1-2, with 10 positions matching TRBD1. Germline V gene data show CDR1 as MDHEN and CDR2 as SYDVKM. V trimming: 5 bases; J trimming: 6 bases; junction bases outside the gene matches: 9. CDR3 length equals 15 residues. The CDR3 DNA follows: TGTGCCAGCAGTCTCGACAGGGGGCGGGTGGATGGCTACACCTTC. Protein sequence: CASSLDRGRVDGYTF.